These T cell receptor beta chains were read from a single sample in a study of cytomegalovirus exposure and HLA in healthy donors. Sequenced by immunoSEQ multiplex PCR; TCRdb stores in-frame clones only, minus some. Here the sample spans under 200,000 clones, 70% to 80% being singletons. Material: PBMCs. These receptors were taken from a male donor in good health and CMV-seropositive. CDR3s include the opening cysteine and the closing phenylalanine or tryptophan. A D gene is named only where the DNA matches it firmly. Only some rows state a clone size, as once, few, many or a class for expanded clones.

>TRBJ2-1|.|.|TRBV7-3
TGTGCCAGCAGCTTAGAACGAGCCCACAATGAGCAGTTCTTC
CASSLERAHNEQFF
>TRBJ1-5|.|.|TRBV10-1
TGCGCCAGCAAAGAATATGGTCGCGGGCCCCAGCATTTT
CASKEYGRGPQHF
>TRBJ2-7|.|TRBD1|TRBV19
TGTGCCAGTAGTATAGATTCCGGGACAGGGGGCTACGAGCAGTACTTC
CASSIDSGTGGYEQYF
>TRBJ1-2|.|TRBD1|TRBV19
TGTGCCAGTAGTATCGGCCAGGGGGTTAAAAACTATGGCTACACCTTC
CASSIGQGVKNYGYTF
>TRBJ2-7|.|.|TRBV19
TGTGCCAGTAGTATAGCTGGGGGGACCCACACCACCTACGAGCAGTACTTC
CASSIAGGTHTTYEQYF
>TRBJ2-5|.|TRBD1|TRBV27
TGTGCCAGCCGTGACAGGGGGCAAGAGACCCAGTACTTC
CASRDRGQETQYF
>TRBJ2-2|few|.|TRBV2
TGTGCCAGCAGGGGACTGAACACCGGGGAGCTGTTTTTT
CASRGLNTGELFF
>TRBJ2-3|.|TRBD2|TRBV9
TGTGCCAGCAGCGTAAGCCCGGGGGGAGGAGATACGCAGTATTTT
CASSVSPGGGDTQYF
>TRBJ1-4|.|.|TRBV18
TGTGCCAGCTCACCGCAACAGGGAGTGTTGGAAAAACTGTTTTTT
CASSPQQGVLEKLFF
>TRBJ2-7|.|.|TRBV7-2
TGTGCCAGCCGGGTTAACCCCTACGAGCAGTACTTC
CASRVNPYEQYF
>TRBJ2-1|.|.|TRBV7-2
TGTGCCAGCAGCTTAGCCCGGGTGCGGGATGAGCAGTTCTTC
CASSLARVRDEQFF
>TRBJ1-2|.|.|TRBV30
TGTGCCTGGAGTCCAAACACATATGGCTACACCTTC
CAWSPNTYGYTF
>TRBJ1-4|.|.|TRBV5-4
TGTGCCAGCAGCTTGGCGGCAACTAATGAAAAGCTGTTTTTT
CASSLAATNEKLFF
>TRBJ1-1|.|.|TRBV28
TGTGCCAGCAGTTCTCAGGGTAGACGTACTGAAGCTTTCTTT
CASSSQGRRTEAFF
>TRBJ1-5|.|.|TRBV9
TGTGCCAGCAGCGTAGAGGCAGGGAGGGGACCCCAGCATTTT
CASSVEAGRGPQHF
>TRBJ1-4|few|.|TRBV6-6
TGTGCCAGCAGTTTCGGGAGTTGGGAAAAACTGTTTTTT
CASSFGSWEKLFF
>TRBJ2-6|.|.|TRBV9
TGTGCCAGCAGCCCACCGGGACTCTCTTCTGGGGCCAACGTCCTGACTTTC
CASSPPGLSSGANVLTF
>TRBJ2-3|.|.|TRBV9
TGTGCCAGCAGCGTAGAGAGGGCGGCAGATACGCAGTATTTT
CASSVERAADTQYF
>TRBJ1-6|few|TRBD1|TRBV5-6
TGTGCCAGCAGCGGGACAGGGTACTCACCCCTCCACTTT
CASSGTGYSPLHF
>TRBJ1-5|.|.|TRBV27
TGTGCCAGCAGCCTAGGGCCCGCGGGGCCCCAGCATTTT
CASSLGPAGPQHF
>TRBJ1-1|.|TRBD1|TRBV9
TGTGCCAGCAGCGTAGTATTACGGACAGGGGGCCCGAACACTGAAGCTTTCTTT
CASSVVLRTGGPNTEAFF
>TRBJ1-4|.|.|TRBV19
TGTGCCAGTAGTCCTAACAGTCTCCTGTATGAAAAACTGTTTTTT
CASSPNSLLYEKLFF
>TRBJ2-3|.|TRBD1|TRBV2
TGTGCCAGCAGTGAAGTACAACAGGGGACAGATACGCAGTATTTT
CASSEVQQGTDTQYF
>TRBJ1-2|few|.|TRBV27
TGTGCCAGCAGTCCCACCGGTGGGCAGGGGATCGGCTACACCTTC
CASSPTGGQGIGYTF
>TRBJ2-7|.|.|TRBV28
TGTGCCAGCACAACCGGGACTCCGGCTCCCTACGAGCAGTACTTC
CASTTGTPAPYEQYF
>TRBJ2-5|few|TRBD1|TRBV19
TGTGCCAGTAGGCCCGGGACAGGGGATGAGACCCAGTACTTC
CASRPGTGDETQYF
>TRBJ2-3|.|.|TRBV7-9
TGTTCCAGCAGCTTAGGGTGGGCCGCACCTGATCGAGATACGCAGTATTTT
CSSSLGWAAPDRDTQYF
>TRBJ2-1|.|TRBD1|TRBV2
TGTGCCAGCAGGGGACAGGGGAACGATGAGCAGTTCTTC
CASRGQGNDEQFF
>TRBJ1-6|once|.|TRBV2
TGTGCCAGCAGTGAAAGGCAGGGAACCTCACCCCTCCACTTT
CASSERQGTSPLHF
>TRBJ2-7|.|TRBD1|TRBV18
TGTGCCAGCTCACAGTGCATCGGACAGGTTTGCGAGCAGTACTTC
CASSQCIGQVCEQYF
>TRBJ2-1|once|TRBD1|TRBV6-5
TGTGTCAGCAGTCCGCCCGGGACAGGGGGCAATGAGCAGTTCTTC
CVSSPPGTGGNEQFF
>TRBJ2-3|.|TRBD2|TRBV19
TGTGCCAGTTCGGGGCGGGAGAGGCTCGCAGATACGCAGTATTTT
CASSGRERLADTQYF
>TRBJ2-1|.|TRBD1|TRBV7-3
TGTGCCAGCAGCCCTGGGACAGGGGGCTTCAATGAGCAGTTCTTC
CASSPGTGGFNEQFF
>TRBJ2-7|.|.|TRBV6-6
TGTGCCAGCAGTTTACCCACTGTTACCTACGAGCAGTACTTC
CASSLPTVTYEQYF
>TRBJ2-7|.|TRBD2|TRBV6-6
TGTGCCAGCAGCCGGACTAGCGGGAGTACCTACGAGCAGTACTTC
CASSRTSGSTYEQYF
>TRBJ2-7|.|TRBD2|TRBV6-5
TGTGCCAGCAGTTTTAGCGGGATTCACTCCTACGAGCAGTACTTC
CASSFSGIHSYEQYF
>TRBJ2-5|.|.|TRBV15
TGTGCCACCAGCAGAGATCCTAAGTACCAAGAGACCCAGTACTTC
CATSRDPKYQETQYF
>TRBJ1-1|.|.|TRBV4-1
TGCGCCAGCAGCCAAGGTTGGATGGAGACTGAAGCTTTCTTT
CASSQGWMETEAFF
>TRBJ1-2|.|TRBD1|TRBV29-1
TGCAGCGTTGTCGGACAGGGGGCCATCCAAGATTATGGCTACACCTTC
CSVVGQGAIQDYGYTF
>TRBJ1-2|.|TRBD1|TRBV7-2
TGTGCCAGCAGCCACTCGGGACAGGGAGACTATGGCTACACCTTC
CASSHSGQGDYGYTF
>TRBJ2-1|.|TRBD2|TRBV16
TGTGCCAGCAGCCGGACTAGCGTCAATGAGCAGTTCTTC
CASSRTSVNEQFF
>TRBJ1-5|few|.|TRBV18
TGTGCCAGCTCACCACCAGGGAGGGGCAATCAGCCCCAGCATTTT
CASSPPGRGNQPQHF
>TRBJ2-7|.|TRBD1|TRBV7-2
TGTGCCAGCAGCCAAGACAGGGGTTGGTACGAGCAGTACTTC
CASSQDRGWYEQYF
>TRBJ2-5|few|.|TRBV19
TGTGCCAGTAGTATATCGGTCGATCAAGAGACCCAGTACTTC
CASSISVDQETQYF
>TRBJ2-5|.|TRBD1|TRBV19
TGTGCCAGTAGGAGGACAGGGGCGGGGGAGCAGTACTTC
CASRRTGAGEQYF
>TRBJ2-7|.|.|TRBV7-3
TGTGCCAGCAGCTTAACGGCGGGGTTCGGCGAGCAGTACTTC
CASSLTAGFGEQYF
>TRBJ1-2|.|.|TRBV6-5
TGTGCCAGCAGTTACTCGGACAGATTAGACTATGGCTACACCTTC
CASSYSDRLDYGYTF
>TRBJ2-2|.|.|TRBV7-9
TGTGCCAGCACTAGGACACCGAACACCGGGGAGCTGTTTTTT
CASTRTPNTGELFF
>TRBJ1-5|.|.|TRBV6-5
TGTGCCAGCAGTCACACTCCTTCGGAGCAGCCCCAGCATTTT
CASSHTPSEQPQHF
>TRBJ2-4|.|TRBD1|TRBV28
TGTGCCAGCAGTCCCCCGGGACAGAAAAAAAACATTCAGTACTTC
CASSPPGQKKNIQYF
>TRBJ2-4|.|.|TRBV5-4
TGTGCCAGCAGCTTCCCAGGGTTGGGCAAAAACATTCAGTACTTC
CASSFPGLGKNIQYF
>TRBJ2-2|.|TRBD2|TRBV28
TGTGCCAGCAGCACCAACGGGGGGACCGGGGAGCTGTTTTTT
CASSTNGGTGELFF
>TRBJ2-2|.|TRBD2|TRBV5-1
TGCGCCAGCAGCTTTGGGACTAGTGACACCGGGGAGCTGTTTTTT
CASSFGTSDTGELFF